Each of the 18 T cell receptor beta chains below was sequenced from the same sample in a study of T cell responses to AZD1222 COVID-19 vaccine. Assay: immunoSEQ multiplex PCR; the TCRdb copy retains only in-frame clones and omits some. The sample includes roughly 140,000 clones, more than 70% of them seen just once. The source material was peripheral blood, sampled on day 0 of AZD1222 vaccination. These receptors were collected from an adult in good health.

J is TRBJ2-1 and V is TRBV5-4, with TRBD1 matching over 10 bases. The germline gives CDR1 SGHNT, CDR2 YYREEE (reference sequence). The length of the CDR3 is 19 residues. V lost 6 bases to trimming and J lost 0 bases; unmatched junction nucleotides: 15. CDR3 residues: CASTPSRTGGLSSYNEQFF. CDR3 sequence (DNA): TGTGCCAGCACCCCGTCGAGGACAGGGGGATTGAGCTCCTACAATGAGCAGTTCTTC.

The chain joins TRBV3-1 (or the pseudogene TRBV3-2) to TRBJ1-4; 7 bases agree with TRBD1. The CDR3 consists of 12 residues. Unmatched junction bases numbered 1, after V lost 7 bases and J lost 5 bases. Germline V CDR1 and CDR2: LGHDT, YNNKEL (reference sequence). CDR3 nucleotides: TGTGCCAGCACCAGGGGGAATGAAAAACTGTTTTTT. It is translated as CASTRGNEKLFF.

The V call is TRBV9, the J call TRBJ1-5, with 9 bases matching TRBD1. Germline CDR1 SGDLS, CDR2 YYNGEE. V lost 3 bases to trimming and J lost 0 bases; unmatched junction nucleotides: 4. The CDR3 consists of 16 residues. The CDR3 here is CASSAGTGNSNQPQHF. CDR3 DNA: TGTGCCAGCAGCGCTGGGACAGGGAATAGCAATCAGCCCCAGCATTTT.

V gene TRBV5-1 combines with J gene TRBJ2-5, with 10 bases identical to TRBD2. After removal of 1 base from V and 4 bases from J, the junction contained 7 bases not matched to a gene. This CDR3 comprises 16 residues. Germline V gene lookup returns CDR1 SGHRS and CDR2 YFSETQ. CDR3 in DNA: TGCGCCAGCAGCTTGTTTCGAGCGGGGGGGCGAGAGACCCAGTACTTC. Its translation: CASSLFRAGGRETQYF.

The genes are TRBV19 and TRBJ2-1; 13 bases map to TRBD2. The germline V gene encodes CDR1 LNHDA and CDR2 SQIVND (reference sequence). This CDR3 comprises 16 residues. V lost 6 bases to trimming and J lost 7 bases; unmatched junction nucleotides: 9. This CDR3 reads CASSSPGLAGNNEQFF. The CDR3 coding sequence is TGTGCCAGTAGCAGTCCGGGACTAGCGGGAAATAATGAGCAGTTCTTC.

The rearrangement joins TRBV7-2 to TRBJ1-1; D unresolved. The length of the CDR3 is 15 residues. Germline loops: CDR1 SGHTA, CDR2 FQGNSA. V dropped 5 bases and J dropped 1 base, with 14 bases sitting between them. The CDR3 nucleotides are TGTGCCAGCAGCCCACGGACCGCAGCGAACACTGAAGCTTTCTTT. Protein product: CASSPRTAANTEAFF.

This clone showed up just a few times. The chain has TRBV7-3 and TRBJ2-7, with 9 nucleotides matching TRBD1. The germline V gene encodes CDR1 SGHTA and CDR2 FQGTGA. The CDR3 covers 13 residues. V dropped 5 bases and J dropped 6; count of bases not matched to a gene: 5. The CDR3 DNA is TGTGCCAGCAGCACCGGGACAGGGCTCGAGCAGTACTTC. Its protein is CASSTGTGLEQYF.

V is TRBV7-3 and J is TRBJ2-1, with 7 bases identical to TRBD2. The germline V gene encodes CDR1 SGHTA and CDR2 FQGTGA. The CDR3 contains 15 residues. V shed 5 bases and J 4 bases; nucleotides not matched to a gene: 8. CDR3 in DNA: TGTGCCAGCAGCGTAGGCGGGACTACTTACAATGAGCAGTTCTTC. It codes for CASSVGGTTYNEQFF.

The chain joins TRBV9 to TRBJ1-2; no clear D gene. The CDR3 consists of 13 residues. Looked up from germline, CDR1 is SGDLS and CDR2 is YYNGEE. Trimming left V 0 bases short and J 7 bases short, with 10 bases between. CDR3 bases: TGTGCCAGCAGCGTAGAAATCCCCAGTGGCTACACCTTC. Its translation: CASSVEIPSGYTF.

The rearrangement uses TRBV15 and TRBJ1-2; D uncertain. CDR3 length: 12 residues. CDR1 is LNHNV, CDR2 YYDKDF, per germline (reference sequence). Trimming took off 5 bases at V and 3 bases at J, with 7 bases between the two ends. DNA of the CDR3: TGTGCCACCAGCTCTATGGACTATGGCTACACCTTC. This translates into CATSSMDYGYTF.

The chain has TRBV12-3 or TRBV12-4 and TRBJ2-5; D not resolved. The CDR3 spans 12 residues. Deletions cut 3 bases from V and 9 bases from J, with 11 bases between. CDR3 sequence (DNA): TGTGCCAGCAGTTTGGTGGATGGGGCCCAGTACTTC. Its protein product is CASSLVDGAQYF.

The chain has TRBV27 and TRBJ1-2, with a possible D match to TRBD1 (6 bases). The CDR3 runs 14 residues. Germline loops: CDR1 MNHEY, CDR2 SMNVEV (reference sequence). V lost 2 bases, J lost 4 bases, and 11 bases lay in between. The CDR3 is CASSLTGSAYGYTF. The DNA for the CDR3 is TGTGCCAGCAGTTTAACAGGGAGTGCCTATGGCTACACCTTC.

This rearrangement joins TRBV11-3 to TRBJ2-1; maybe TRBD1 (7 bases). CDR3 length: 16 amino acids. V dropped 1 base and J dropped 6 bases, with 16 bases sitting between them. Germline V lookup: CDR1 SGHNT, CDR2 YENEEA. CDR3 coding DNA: TGTGCCAGCAGCTTAGCGTCCCAGGGGGGTCGCAATGAGCAGTTCTTC. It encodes CASSLASQGGRNEQFF.

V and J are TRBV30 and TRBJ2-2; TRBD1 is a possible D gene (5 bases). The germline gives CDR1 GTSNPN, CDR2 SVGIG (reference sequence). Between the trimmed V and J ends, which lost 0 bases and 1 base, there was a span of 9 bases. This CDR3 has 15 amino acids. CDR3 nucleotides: TGTGCCTGGAGTGTACCCGACAGGAACACCGGGGAGCTGTTTTTT. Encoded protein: CAWSVPDRNTGELFF.

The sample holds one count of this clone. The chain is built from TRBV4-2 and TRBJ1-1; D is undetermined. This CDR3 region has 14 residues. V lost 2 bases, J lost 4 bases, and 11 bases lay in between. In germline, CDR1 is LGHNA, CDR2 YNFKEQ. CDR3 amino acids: CASSQTTEITEAFF. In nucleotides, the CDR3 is TGTGCCAGCAGCCAAACGACGGAGATCACTGAAGCTTTCTTT.

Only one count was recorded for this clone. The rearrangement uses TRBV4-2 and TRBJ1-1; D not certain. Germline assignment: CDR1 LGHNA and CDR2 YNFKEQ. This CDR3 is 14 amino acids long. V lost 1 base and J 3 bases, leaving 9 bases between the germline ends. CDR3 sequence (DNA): TGTGCCAGCAGCCAAGCCACAGCATACACTGAAGCTTTCTTT. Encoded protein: CASSQATAYTEAFF.

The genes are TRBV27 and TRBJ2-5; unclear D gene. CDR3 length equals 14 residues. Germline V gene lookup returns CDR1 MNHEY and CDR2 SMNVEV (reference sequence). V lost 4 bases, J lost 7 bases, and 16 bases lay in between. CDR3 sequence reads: CASSSTAGLGTQYF. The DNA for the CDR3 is TGTGCCAGCAGTTCAACCGCAGGTCTAGGGACCCAGTACTTC.

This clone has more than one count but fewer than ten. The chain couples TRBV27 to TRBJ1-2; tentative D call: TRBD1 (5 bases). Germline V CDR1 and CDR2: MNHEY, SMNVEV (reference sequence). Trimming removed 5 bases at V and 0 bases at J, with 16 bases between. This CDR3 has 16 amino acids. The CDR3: CASSPGGGAANYGYTF. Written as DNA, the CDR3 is TGTGCCAGCAGTCCGGGTGGAGGGGCTGCTAACTATGGCTACACCTTC.